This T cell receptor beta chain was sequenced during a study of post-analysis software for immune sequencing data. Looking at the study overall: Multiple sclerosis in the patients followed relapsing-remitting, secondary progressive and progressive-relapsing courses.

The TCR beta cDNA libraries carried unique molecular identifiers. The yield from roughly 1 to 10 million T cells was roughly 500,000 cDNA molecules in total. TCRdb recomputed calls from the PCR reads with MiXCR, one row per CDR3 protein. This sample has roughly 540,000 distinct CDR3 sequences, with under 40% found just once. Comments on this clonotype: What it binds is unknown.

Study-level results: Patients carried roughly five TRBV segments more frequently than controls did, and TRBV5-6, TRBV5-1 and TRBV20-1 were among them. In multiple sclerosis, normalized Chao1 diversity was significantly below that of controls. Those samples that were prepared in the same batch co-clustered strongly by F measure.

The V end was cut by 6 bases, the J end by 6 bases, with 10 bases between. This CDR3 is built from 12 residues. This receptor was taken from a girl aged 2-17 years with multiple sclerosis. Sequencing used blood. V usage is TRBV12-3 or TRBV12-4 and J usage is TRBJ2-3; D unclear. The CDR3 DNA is TGTGCCAGCAGAGGGCAAGGGGATACGCAGTATTTT. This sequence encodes CASRGQGDTQYF.